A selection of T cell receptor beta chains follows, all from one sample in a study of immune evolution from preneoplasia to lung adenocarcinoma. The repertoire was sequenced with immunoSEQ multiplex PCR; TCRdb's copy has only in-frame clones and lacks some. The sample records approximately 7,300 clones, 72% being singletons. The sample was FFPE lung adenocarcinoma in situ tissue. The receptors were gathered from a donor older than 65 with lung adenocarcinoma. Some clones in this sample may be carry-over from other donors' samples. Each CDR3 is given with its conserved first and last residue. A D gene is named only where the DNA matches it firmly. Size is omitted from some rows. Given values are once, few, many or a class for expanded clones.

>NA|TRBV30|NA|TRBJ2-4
CAWSSLSGIKNIQYF
TGTGCCTGGAGTAGCCTTAGCGGAATTAAAAACATTCAGTACTTC
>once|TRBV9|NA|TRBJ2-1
CASSVGGDNEQFF
TGTGCCAGCAGCGTAGGTGGGGACAATGAGCAGTTCTTC
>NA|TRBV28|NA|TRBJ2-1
CASSSPGVRTGEQFF
TGTGCCAGCAGTTCCCCGGGTGTCCGTACGGGGGAGCAGTTCTTC
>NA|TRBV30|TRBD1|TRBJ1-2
CAWGQGSYGYTF
TGTGCCTGGGGACAGGGAAGCTATGGCTACACCTTC
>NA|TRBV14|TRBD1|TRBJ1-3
CASSAGQGISGNTIYF
TGTGCCAGCAGCGCAGGACAGGGGATCTCTGGAAACACCATATATTTT
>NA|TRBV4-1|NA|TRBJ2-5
CASSREVVGGGETQYF
TGCGCCAGCAGCCGAGAGGTAGTAGGAGGGGGGGAGACCCAGTACTTC
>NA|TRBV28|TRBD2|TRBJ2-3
CASRGGWTDTQYF
TGTGCCAGCCGCGGGGGATGGACAGATACGCAGTATTTT
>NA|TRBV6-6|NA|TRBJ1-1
CASSYRQGEAFF
TGTGCCAGCAGTTACAGGCAGGGCGAAGCTTTCTTT
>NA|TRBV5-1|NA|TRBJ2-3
CASSSSGGDTQYF
TGCGCCAGCAGCTCGTCCGGCGGGGATACGCAGTATTTT
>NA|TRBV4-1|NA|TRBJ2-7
CASSPSEGLGLLEQYF
TGCGCCAGCAGCCCTTCGGAGGGGCTGGGACTTCTCGAGCAGTACTTC
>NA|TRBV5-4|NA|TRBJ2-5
CASSPGRVETQYF
TGTGCCAGCAGCCCGGGGCGGGTTGAGACCCAGTACTTC
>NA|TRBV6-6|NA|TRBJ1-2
CASSAYDRGANGYTF
TGTGCCAGCAGTGCCTATGACCGGGGCGCCAATGGCTACACCTTC
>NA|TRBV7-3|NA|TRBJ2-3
CASSLSGDTDTQYF
TGTGCCAGCAGCTTAAGTGGTGACACAGATACGCAGTATTTT
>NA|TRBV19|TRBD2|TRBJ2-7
CASNQGLASYEQYF
TGTGCCAGCAACCAGGGACTAGCGAGTTACGAGCAGTACTTC
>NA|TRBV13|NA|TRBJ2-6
CASSFQGLTGANVLTF
TGTGCCAGCAGCTTCCAGGGTCTAACTGGGGCCAACGTCCTGACTTTC
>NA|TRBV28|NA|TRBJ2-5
CASSWEETQYF
TGTGCCAGCAGTTGGGAAGAGACCCAGTACTTC
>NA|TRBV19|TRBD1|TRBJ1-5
CASSFQGVGNQPQHF
TGTGCCAGTAGTTTCCAGGGGGTTGGCAATCAGCCCCAGCATTTT
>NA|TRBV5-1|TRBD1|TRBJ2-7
CASSLGQGNGEQYF
TGCGCCAGCAGCTTGGGACAGGGGAACGGCGAGCAGTACTTC
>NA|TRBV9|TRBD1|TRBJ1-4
CASGEGTATNEKLFF
TGTGCCAGCGGGGAGGGGACAGCGACTAATGAAAAACTGTTTTTT
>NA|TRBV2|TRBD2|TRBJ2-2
CASSGTSGGAVFGELFF
TGTGCCAGCAGTGGGACTAGCGGGGGGGCCGTGTTTGGGGAGCTGTTTTTT
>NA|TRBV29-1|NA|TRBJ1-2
CSAAPQGYGYTF
TGCAGCGCCGCGCCACAGGGCTATGGCTACACCTTC
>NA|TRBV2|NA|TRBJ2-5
CASLRGGQETQYF
TGTGCCAGCCTGCGGGGAGGTCAAGAGACCCAGTACTTC
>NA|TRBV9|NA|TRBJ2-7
CASSVELVGMETYEQYF
TGTGCCAGCAGCGTAGAATTAGTGGGAATGGAAACTTACGAGCAGTACTTC
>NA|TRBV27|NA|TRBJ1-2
CASSPRDGVGGYTF
TGTGCCAGCAGTCCCCGGGACGGAGTAGGAGGCTACACCTTC
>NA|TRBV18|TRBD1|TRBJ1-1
CASSPPDRALNTEAFF
TGTGCCAGCTCACCACCGGACAGGGCCTTGAACACTGAAGCTTTCTTT
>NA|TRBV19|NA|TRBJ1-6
CASGVRGGSYNSPLHF
TGTGCCTCCGGAGTGAGGGGCGGCTCCTATAATTCACCCCTCCACTTT
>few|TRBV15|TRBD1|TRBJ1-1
CATSKATGWTEAFF
TGTGCCACCAGCAAAGCGACAGGGTGGACTGAAGCTTTCTTT
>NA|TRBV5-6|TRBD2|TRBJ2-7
CASMGLAGATYEQYF
TGTGCCAGCATGGGGCTAGCGGGGGCGACCTACGAGCAGTACTTC
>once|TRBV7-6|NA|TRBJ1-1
CASSLGGRNLNAFF
TGTGCCAGCAGCTTGGGGGGCCGGAACCTGAACGCTTTCTTT
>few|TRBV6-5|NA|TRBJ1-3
CASSYRDPASGNTIYF
TGTGCCAGCAGTTATAGGGACCCCGCGTCGGGAAACACCATATATTTT
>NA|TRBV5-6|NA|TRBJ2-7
CASSRDRYEQYF
TGTGCCAGCAGCCGGGACCGCTACGAGCAGTACTTC
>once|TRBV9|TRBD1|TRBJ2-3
CASSVDYRGGTDTQYF
TGTGCCAGCAGCGTAGATTACAGGGGAGGCACAGATACGCAGTATTTT
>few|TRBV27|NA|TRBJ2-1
CASSTNVQGEQFF
TGTGCCAGCAGTACAAATGTCCAGGGTGAGCAGTTCTTC
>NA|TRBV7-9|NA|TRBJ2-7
CASSPGRGFDEQYF
TGTGCCAGCAGCCCCGGTCGCGGCTTCGACGAGCAGTACTTC
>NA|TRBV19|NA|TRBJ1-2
CASSIDRRDYTF
TGTGCCAGTAGTATAGATCGACGGGACTACACCTTC
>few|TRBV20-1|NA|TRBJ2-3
CSAPHPDTQYF
TGCAGTGCGCCGCATCCAGATACGCAGTATTTT
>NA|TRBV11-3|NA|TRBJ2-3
CASSFPRAPSTDTQYF
TGTGCCAGCAGCTTCCCTCGGGCACCTAGCACAGATACGCAGTATTTT
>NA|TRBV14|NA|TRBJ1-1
CASSWGLENTEAFF
TGTGCCAGCAGTTGGGGGCTGGAGAACACTGAAGCTTTCTTT
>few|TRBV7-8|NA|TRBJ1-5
CASSLSRTESNQPQHF
TGTGCCAGCAGCTTAAGTCGGACAGAAAGCAATCAGCCCCAGCATTTT
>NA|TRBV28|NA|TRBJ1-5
CASMGTREQPQHF
TGTGCCAGCATGGGAACTAGGGAGCAGCCCCAGCATTTT
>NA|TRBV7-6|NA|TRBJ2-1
CASSPSGGVGQFF
TGTGCCAGCAGCCCTTCGGGCGGGGTTGGGCAGTTCTTC
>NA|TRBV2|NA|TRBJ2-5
CASSEGQSFQETQYF
TGTGCCAGCAGTGAAGGACAGTCCTTCCAAGAGACCCAGTACTTC
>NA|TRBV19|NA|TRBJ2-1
CASSIGGNNEQFF
TGTGCCAGTAGTATAGGGGGGAACAATGAGCAGTTCTTC
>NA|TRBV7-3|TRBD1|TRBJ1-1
CASSLDRAGDTEAFF
TGTGCCAGCAGCTTGGACAGGGCAGGCGACACTGAAGCTTTCTTT
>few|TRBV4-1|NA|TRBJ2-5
CASSQERGRETQYF
TGCGCCAGCAGCCAAGAAAGGGGTCGAGAGACCCAGTACTTC
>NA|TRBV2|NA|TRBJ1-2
CASSQGHSASYGYTF
TGTGCCAGCAGTCAGGGACACTCCGCCTCCTATGGCTACACCTTC